Presented here are 17 T cell receptor beta chains from one specimen sequenced in a study of T cells after yellow fever vaccination (dated by TCRdb to about 2019). The method was 5' RACE. The sequencer was an Illumina HiSeq 2500. The raw public data were reprocessed by TCRdb itself: fastp quality trimming at Q25, MiXCR clonotype calling, in-frame beta chains only. When rows share a CDR3 protein, they turn into one entry using the most common DNA and genes. The sample includes nearly 550,000 distinct CDR3 sequences, with approximately 21% observed a single time. The ten biggest clones cover approximately 15% of the sample. Reading the label with the study, this specimen's treatment or condition is: live attenuated yellow fever vaccine strain. This specimen consisted of PBMCs, obtained 15 days after the yellow fever booster vaccination. Receptors originate from a man aged 30 to 39 who received the YFV17D yellow fever vaccine.

The rearrangement uses TRBV12-3 or TRBV12-4 and TRBJ2-3; D perhaps matches TRBD2 (5 bases). The ends were cut back, 3 bases at V and 0 bases at J, with 10 bases in the middle. This CDR3 has 15 residues. DNA for the CDR3: TGTGCCAGCAGTTTTGTAGCGCTAAGCACAGATACGCAGTATTTT. Its protein is CASSFVALSTDTQYF.

The V and J genes are TRBV5-5 and TRBJ2-3; 10 nucleotides line up with TRBD2. CDR3 length equals 16 residues. V shed 3 bases and J 0 bases; nucleotides not matched to a gene: 4. Germline V gene sequence: CDR1 SGHKS, CDR2 YYEKEE (reference sequence). The CDR3 reads CASSSSGSLSTDTQYF. CDR3 nucleotide sequence: TGTGCCAGCAGCTCTAGCGGGAGTCTGAGCACAGATACGCAGTATTTT.

The J gene is TRBJ2-1, the V gene TRBV4-3, with D unclear. CDR3 length: 14 residues. Germline V gene sequence: CDR1 LGHNA, CDR2 YSLEER. Trimming took off 1 base at V and 9 bases at J, with 13 bases between the two ends. CDR3 nucleotide sequence: TGCGCCAGCAGCCAAGCCTCTGGAGTGGGTGAGCAGTTCTTC. Translating gives CASSQASGVGEQFF.

This clonotype was counted a few times. The chain couples TRBV7-2 to TRBJ2-5; D not resolved. Per germline, CDR1 SGHTA and CDR2 FQGNSA. The CDR3 extends over 14 amino acids. V was shortened by 3 bases and J by 5 bases, with 13 bases between the two germline ends. Here the CDR3 DNA reads TGTGCCAGCAGCTTCTGGGGAACGAAGGAGACCCAGTACTTC. Translating it yields CASSFWGTKETQYF.

The chain uses TRBV20-1 and TRBJ1-1, with unresolved D. In germline, CDR1 is DFQATT, CDR2 SNEGSKA (reference sequence). The V end lost 0 bases, the J end lost 1 base, and 9 bases lay between the germline ends. This CDR3 region has 14 residues. The CDR3 protein is CSARDRQRNTEAFF. For the CDR3, the DNA is TGCAGTGCTAGAGATAGGCAACGGAACACTGAAGCTTTCTTT.

This clonotype was observed a few times. V and J are TRBV10-3 and TRBJ1-3; no definite D call. The CDR3 runs 14 residues. The germline CDR1 and CDR2 sequences are ENHRY and SYGVKD. V was clipped by 2 bases and J by 4 bases, with 9 bases between them. CDR3 bases: TGTGCCATCAGTGAGAGGGATGCGGGAAACACCATATATTTT. It specifies CAISERDAGNTIYF.

This clonotype was counted only a few times. V usage is TRBV6-2 or TRBV6-3 and J usage is TRBJ2-1, with TRBD1 as a possible D gene (5 bases). V was clipped by 5 bases and J by 10 bases, with 9 bases between them. Germline CDR1 is MNHEY and CDR2 is SVGEGT. The CDR3 runs 11 residues. The CDR3 DNA reads TGTGCCAGCAGTCAGGGATGGGAGCAGTTCTTC. Residues: CASSQGWEQFF.

This clonotype was counted a few times. The chain combines TRBV5-1 with TRBJ2-7; D gene unclear. Germline V lookup: CDR1 SGHRS, CDR2 YFSETQ. The CDR3 runs 14 residues. V shed 0 bases and J shed 6 bases, with 13 bases lying between them. The CDR3 sequence is CASSLGQGISEQYF. For the CDR3, the DNA is TGCGCCAGCAGCTTGGGACAAGGTATCAGCGAGCAGTACTTC.

This clonotype was seen a few times. The chain recombines TRBV28 with TRBJ2-1; 9 nucleotides match TRBD2. The CDR3 totals 16 residues. Looked up from germline, CDR1 is MDHEN and CDR2 is SYDVKM. Losses at the gene ends were 6 bases for V and 7 bases for J; bases not matched to a gene: 13. DNA of the CDR3: TGTGCCAGCAGGCCCAGAGGAGCGGGAGGTAGAAATGAGCAGTTCTTC. Encoded protein: CASRPRGAGGRNEQFF.

The chain couples TRBV20-1 to TRBJ2-7; the D gene is possibly TRBD1 (5 bases). The germline V gene encodes CDR1 DFQATT and CDR2 SNEGSKA (reference sequence). The CDR3 contains 13 residues. Trimming cost V 5 bases and J 2 bases, with 13 bases left between them. The CDR3 nucleotides read TGCAGTGCTCTTGACAGTGCAACCTACGAGCAGTACTTC. The encoded protein is CSALDSATYEQYF.

V usage is TRBV6-1 and J usage is TRBJ2-1, with a possible D match to TRBD1 (5 bases). Trimming removed 8 bases at V and 0 bases at J, with 11 bases between. CDR3 length: 14 amino acids. From germline, CDR1 is MNHNS and CDR2 SASEGT. DNA of the CDR3: TGTGCCAGCTTGACAGAGAGCTCCTACAATGAGCAGTTCTTC. Its translation: CASLTESSYNEQFF.

The V gene is TRBV29-1, the J gene TRBJ1-1; a possible D gene is TRBD1 (5 bases). Trimming cost V 4 bases and J 2 bases, with 8 bases left between them. This CDR3 comprises 12 residues. Germline CDR1 and CDR2: SQVTM and ANQGSEA. The CDR3 sequence is CSVATANTEAFF. CDR3 bases: TGCAGCGTTGCGACAGCAAACACTGAAGCTTTCTTT.

J is TRBJ2-1 and V is TRBV12-3 or TRBV12-4; 7 positions match TRBD2. J lost 9 bases, V lost 8 bases, and 16 bases had no gene match. The CDR3 is made up of 15 amino acids. The CDR3 DNA reads as TGTGCCAGCCTAACGGGACTAACACGTGGAGGTGAGCAGTTCTTC. The encoded protein is CASLTGLTRGGEQFF.

The rearrangement links TRBV20-1 to TRBJ2-3, with a tentative D call TRBD2 (5 bases). CDR3 length: 13 residues. Germline CDR1 is DFQATT and CDR2 is SNEGSKA (reference sequence). Trimming left V 1 base short and J 5 bases short, with 10 bases between. This CDR3 is CSARVHGGDTQYF. The CDR3 nucleotides are TGCAGTGCTAGAGTTCATGGAGGAGATACGCAGTATTTT.

The genes are TRBV20-1 and TRBJ2-3; 8 nucleotides agree with TRBD2. V was clipped by 6 bases and J by 6 bases; unmatched bases: 11. Germline V gene data show CDR1 as DFQATT and CDR2 as SNEGSKA (reference sequence). The CDR3 runs 14 residues. Here the CDR3 DNA reads TGCAGTGCGACCCAGCGGGAGAGGGTGGATACGCAGTATTTT. The encoded protein is CSATQRERVDTQYF.

V is TRBV20-1 and J is TRBJ2-3; D is perhaps TRBD1 or TRBD2 (6 bases each). Trimming cost V 2 bases and J 1 base, with 10 bases left between them. Per germline, CDR1 DFQATT and CDR2 SNEGSKA (reference sequence). The CDR3 runs 14 residues. CDR3: CSARSGGGTDTQYF. CDR3 in DNA: TGCAGTGCTAGATCCGGGGGCGGCACAGATACGCAGTATTTT.

The chain carries TRBV6-1 and TRBJ2-3; perhaps TRBD1 as D (6 bases). CDR3 length equals 15 residues. The V end was cut by 10 bases, the J end by 3 bases, with 20 bases between. Germline-derived CDR1 and CDR2 are MNHNS and SASEGT. CDR3 sequence (DNA): TGTGCCACCAGGGGTTCAGGGGCGAGGACAGATACGCAGTATTTT. It is translated as CATRGSGARTDTQYF.